This T cell receptor beta chain was identified during a study of somatic mutations in cytotoxic T cells in rheumatoid arthritis. Study-wide background: Certain T-cell populations stained with V beta antibodies were FACS-sorted to nearly 100% purity, and V beta1+ cells were TCRB-sequenced.

This clone was counted only a few times. The antigen remains unidentified. Regarding the study as a whole: With age, CD8+ clonality increased in rheumatoid arthritis patients, whereas no such increase appeared in healthy controls. Just what the expanded CD8+ clones targeted, in terms of antigens, remained unknown. Comparison of CD8+ T-cell clonality between rheumatoid arthritis patients and age-matched healthy controls yielded no significant difference.

The germline V gene has CDR1 LNHNV and CDR2 YYDKDF (reference sequence). CDR3 length equals 14 residues. The V and J ends lost 7 bases and 4 bases respectively, with 14 bases between them. Profiling relied on immunoSEQ multiplex PCR, and the TCRdb table lists in-frame clones only, not all of them. The table records some 10,000 clones, roughly 74% of them present only once. The clonotype was recovered from a man between 60 and 70 years old in good health. The sequencing sample was made of CD8+ T cells sorted from blood. The chain carries TRBV15 and TRBJ2-1; tentatively, D is TRBD2 (5 bases). The CDR3 DNA is TGTGCCACCATGTACAGCGGAGAATACAATGAGCAGTTCTTC. This sequence encodes CATMYSGEYNEQFF.